The 31 T cell receptor beta chains listed next were all sequenced from one sample in a study of blood T cells in healthy people across ages. The second PCR ran about 6 to 11 cycles with a sample-barcoded 5' primer and J-beta primers. One entry per CDR3 protein results from TCRdb running MiXCR on the 5' RACE reads. The sample holds roughly 2 million distinct CDR3 sequences; 49% are singletons and the top ten take less than 2.5%. The sample comprised blood. All receptors come from a woman in her 40s in good health.

This chain joins TRBV29-1 and TRBJ2-7, with 8 nucleotides matching TRBD1. CDR3 length equals 15 residues. Per the germline V gene, CDR1 is SQVTM and CDR2 is ANQGSEA. Trimming removed 0 bases from V and 5 bases from J; junction bases left unmatched: 9. The CDR3 protein is CSVEDQTGGRDEQYF. The CDR3 DNA reads as TGCAGCGTTGAAGATCAAACAGGGGGACGGGACGAGCAGTACTTC.

The rearrangement joins TRBV7-2 to TRBJ2-1; D is perhaps TRBD1 (6 bases). In germline, CDR1 is SGHTA, CDR2 FQGNSA. The CDR3 consists of 15 residues. V was cut by 5 bases and J by 5 bases, with 16 bases left in between. CDR3 bases: TGTGCCAGCAGCCCGACCACGGGACACCACAATGAGCAGTTCTTC. This gives the protein CASSPTTGHHNEQFF. The variable domain in full, with the rest retrieved from reference TRBV7-2 and TRBJ2-1, is GAGVSQSPSNKVTEKGKDVELRCDPISGHTALYWYRQSLGQGLEFLIYFQGNSAPDKSGLPSDRFSAERTGGSVSTLTIQRTQQEDSAVYLCASSPTTGHHNEQFFGPGTRLTVL.

The chain has TRBV6-2 or TRBV6-3 and TRBJ2-1; 8 nucleotides match TRBD2. Gene TRBJ2-7 matches the end of the DNA better, so the J call may be wrong. The germline V gene has CDR1 MNHEY and CDR2 SVGEGT. The CDR3 loop spans 15 amino acids. This chain's CDR3 is CASRSGGGSYNEQYF. The CDR3 bases are TGTGCCAGCAGGAGTGGCGGGGGGTCCTACAATGAGCAGTACTTC.

In its sample, this clonotype was seen a few times. This chain connects TRBV9 to TRBJ2-4; 7 nucleotides match TRBD2. With 7 bases clipped from V and 4 bases from J, the junction kept 14 bases outside the gene matches. The CDR3 extends over 16 amino acids. CDR1 SGDLS and CDR2 YYNGEE come from the germline V gene. CDR3 sequence: CASAVGTTGVKNIQYF. The CDR3 DNA is TGTGCCAGCGCTGTGGGGACTACCGGAGTTAAAAACATTCAGTACTTC.

There are a few counts of this clonotype. V usage is TRBV20-1 and J usage is TRBJ2-7; 10 positions match TRBD1. V lost 6 bases and J lost 4; bases outside the gene matches: 12. The CDR3 has 15 amino acids. The germline V gene has CDR1 DFQATT and CDR2 SNEGSKA (reference sequence). CDR3 in DNA: TGCAGTGCACCAAAGTCCGGGACAGGGGCTTACGAGCAGTACTTC. This encodes CSAPKSGTGAYEQYF.

The chain carries TRBV20-1 and TRBJ2-5; 9 bases map to TRBD2. This CDR3 comprises 15 residues. Germline V gives CDR1 DFQATT, CDR2 SNEGSKA (reference sequence). V lost 6 bases, J lost 1 base, and 9 bases stayed unmatched. CDR3 sequence: CSAESSGGIQETQYF. CDR3 coding DNA: TGCAGTGCCGAGAGCAGCGGGGGGATCCAAGAGACCCAGTACTTC.

The chain is built from TRBV25-1 and TRBJ2-4; 8 nucleotides line up with TRBD1. Near its end, the DNA agrees better with TRBJ2-7, so the J call may be wrong. The germline V gene encodes CDR1 MGHDK and CDR2 SYGVNS. The CDR3 has 15 residues. CDR3 amino acids: CASSEHGQGSYEQYF. The DNA of the CDR3 is TGTGCCAGCAGTGAGCACGGACAGGGTAGCTACGAGCAGTACTTC.

The chain links TRBV5-6 to TRBJ2-1; D is perhaps TRBD1 (6 bases). The V end lost 2 bases, the J end lost 7 bases, and 13 bases lay between the germline ends. Germline values: CDR1 SGHDT, CDR2 YYEEEE. The CDR3 length is 14 residues. DNA for the CDR3: TGTGCCAGCAGCTTTCTACAGGGTGGGAATGAGCAGTTCTTC. Translating it yields CASSFLQGGNEQFF. The whole variable domain, filled in from reference TRBV5-6 and TRBJ2-1, reads DAGVTQSPTHLIKTRGQQVTLRCSPKSGHDTVSWYQQALGQGPQFIFQYYEEEERQRGNFPDRFSGHQFPNYSSELNVNALLLGDSALYLCASSFLQGGNEQFFGPGTRLTVL.

This clonotype was found a few times. V and J are TRBV27 and TRBJ1-2; weak D call: TRBD1 (5 bases). CDR3 length: 14 residues. The germline V and J ends were trimmed by 0 bases and 6 bases, with 11 bases remaining between them. Germline V gene sequence: CDR1 MNHEY, CDR2 SMNVEV (reference sequence). The chain's CDR3 is CASSLSPGLNGYTF. CDR3 coding DNA: TGTGCCAGCAGTTTATCCCCAGGGCTGAATGGCTACACCTTC.

V is TRBV5-6 and J is TRBJ1-1; D may be TRBD1 (6 bases). The CDR3 sequence is 16 residues long. Germline V CDR1 and CDR2: SGHDT, YYEEEE. V was clipped by 3 bases and J by 4 bases, with 19 bases between them. In DNA, the CDR3 is TGTGCCAGCAGCTCGTGGGGGCGCGTGTTCAGCACTGAAGCTTTCTTT. It is translated as CASSSWGRVFSTEAFF.

J is TRBJ1-1 and V is TRBV7-2; D perhaps matches TRBD1 (6 bases). Looked up from germline, CDR1 is SGHTA and CDR2 is FQGNSA. V gave up 5 bases and J gave up 6 bases, with 16 bases separating them. CDR3 size: 14 residues. The CDR3 here is CASSVTGLAAEAFF. CDR3 nucleotide sequence: TGTGCCAGCAGCGTCACAGGGTTGGCGGCTGAAGCTTTCTTT.

J is TRBJ2-1 and V is TRBV6-5; a weak D match, TRBD1 (6 bases). The J call may be faulty, since TRBJ2-7 better matches the DNA end. CDR3 size: 15 residues. CDR1 MNHEY and CDR2 SVGAGI come from the germline V gene. The CDR3 region is CASRKTGGVYNEQYF. Here the CDR3 DNA reads TGTGCCAGCAGGAAGACAGGAGGTGTCTACAATGAGCAGTACTTC.

The gene calls are TRBV20-1 and TRBJ1-2; 9 bases are a match to TRBD1. V dropped 0 bases and J dropped 7; count of bases not matched to a gene: 9. CDR1 is DFQATT and CDR2 is SNEGSKA in the germline V gene (reference sequence). The CDR3 has 15 residues. The CDR3 DNA is TGCAGTGCTAGAGATATCGGGACAGGGAAGTCTGGCTACACCTTC. It yields the protein CSARDIGTGKSGYTF.

The chain has TRBV7-9 and TRBJ2-5, with 8 bases identical to TRBD2. V was clipped by 3 bases and J by 0 bases; unmatched bases: 9. The germline CDR1 and CDR2 sequences are SEHNR and FQNEAQ (reference sequence). CDR3 size: 17 residues. The CDR3 sequence is CASSFLFRLANQETQYF. For the CDR3, the DNA is TGTGCCAGCAGCTTCCTTTTTAGACTAGCGAACCAAGAGACCCAGTACTTC.

This clonotype was seen only a few times. The gene calls are TRBV15 and TRBJ2-1, with 10 bases identical to TRBD2. V dropped 1 base and J dropped 6; count of bases not matched to a gene: 9. The length of the CDR3 is 17 residues. Germline V gives CDR1 LNHNV, CDR2 YYDKDF (reference sequence). DNA for the CDR3: TGTGCCACCAGCAGAGCCCCGGCTAGCGGGGGTCTCAATGAGCAGTTCTTC. It yields the protein CATSRAPASGGLNEQFF. Based on the CDR3 plus reference TRBV15 and TRBJ2-1, the full variable domain is DAMVIQNPRYQVTQFGKPVTLSCSQTLNHNVMYWYQQKSSQAPKLLFHYYDKDFNNEADTPDNFQSRRPNTSFCFLDIRSPGLGDTAMYLCATSRAPASGGLNEQFFGPGTRLTVL.

The V call is TRBV19, the J call TRBJ2-5, with D possibly being TRBD1 (5 bases). Looked up from germline, CDR1 is LNHDA and CDR2 is SQIVND (reference sequence). Trimming pared 6 bases from V and 5 bases from J, leaving 19 bases between. The CDR3 is made up of 15 amino acids. CDR3 bases: TGTGCCAGTAGACCGCAGGGTCGATCGTGGGAGACCCAGTACTTC. Amino acids: CASRPQGRSWETQYF.

This clonotype was seen a few times. This chain uses TRBV6-5 with TRBJ2-5, with D uncertain. Trimming shortened V by 10 bases and J by 2 bases, and 20 bases separated the two germline ends. This CDR3 has 15 amino acids. Germline-derived CDR1 and CDR2 are MNHEY and SVGAGI. CDR3 in amino acids: CATYQRMGKQETQYF. For the CDR3, the DNA is TGTGCCACCTATCAACGGATGGGGAAACAAGAGACCCAGTACTTC.

This clonotype was seen a few times. The chain links TRBV18 to TRBJ2-4, with 9 nucleotides matching TRBD1. CDR1 KGHSH and CDR2 LQKENI come from the germline V gene. The trim removed 6 bases at V and 0 bases at J, leaving 12 bases unmatched. The CDR3 consists of 18 residues. The CDR3 loop is CASSPGQGRYIAKNIQYF. The CDR3 region has the DNA TGTGCCAGCTCGCCGGGACAGGGACGGTATATAGCCAAAAACATTCAGTACTTC. Full variable domain (missing parts from reference TRBV18 and TRBJ2-4): NAGVMQNPRHLVRRRGQEARLRCSPMKGHSHVYWYRQLPEEGLKFMVYLQKENIIDESGMPKERFSAEFPKEGPSILRIQQVVRGDSAAYFCASSPGQGRYIAKNIQYFGAGTRLSVL.

The genes are TRBV29-1 and TRBJ1-5; D is uncertain. The germline V gene encodes CDR1 SQVTM and CDR2 ANQGSEA. The V end lost 2 bases, the J end lost 1 base, and 12 bases lay between the germline ends. This CDR3 comprises 15 residues. This CDR3 is CSVEHLMNSNQPQHF. CDR3 sequence (DNA): TGCAGCGTTGAACATCTGATGAACAGCAATCAGCCCCAGCATTTT.

The chain is built from TRBV20-1 and TRBJ1-2, with D uncertain. CDR3 length equals 12 residues. Germline V gives CDR1 DFQATT, CDR2 SNEGSKA (reference sequence). V shed 0 bases and J shed 8 bases, with 10 bases lying between them. The CDR3 nucleotides are TGCAGTGCTAGAGATCAAGGGATGGGCTACACCTTC. This gives the protein CSARDQGMGYTF.

The chain combines TRBV9 with TRBJ2-5; unclear D gene. V shed 6 bases and J shed 2 bases, with 11 bases lying between them. Germline V gene data show CDR1 as SGDLS and CDR2 as YYNGEE. CDR3 length equals 13 residues. The CDR3 DNA follows: TGTGCCAGCAACTCAGCGCCACAAGAGACCCAGTACTTC. Translating gives CASNSAPQETQYF.

The V and J genes are TRBV5-1 and TRBJ2-3; 8 positions agree with TRBD2. This CDR3 has 16 residues. V lost 4 bases and J lost 3; bases outside the gene matches: 10. Germline assignment: CDR1 SGHRS and CDR2 YFSETQ. The CDR3 loop is CASSVKSGGGTDTQYF. In nucleotides, the CDR3 is TGCGCCAGCAGCGTGAAAAGCGGGGGTGGGACAGATACGCAGTATTTT.

The V call is TRBV4-1, the J call TRBJ2-7; 8 bases agree with TRBD1. V shed 4 bases, J shed 1 base, and the junction held 6 bases outside the gene matches. Germline V gene data show CDR1 as MGHRA and CDR2 as YSYEKL. CDR3 length equals 15 residues. The CDR3 region has the DNA TGCGCCAGCAGCCTTAGCCGGGACAGGTCCTACGAGCAGTACTTC. This codes for CASSLSRDRSYEQYF.

This clonotype was seen once. The rearrangement uses TRBV11-2 and TRBJ2-5; maybe TRBD2 (6 bases). The V gene's germline CDR1 is SGHAT and CDR2 FQNNGV. Trimming stripped 8 bases from V and 4 bases from J, with 20 bases between. The CDR3 covers 15 residues. CDR3 nucleotide sequence: TGTGCCAGCTCCCAAGGAGGGGCCTTGACAGAGACCCAGTACTTC. Translating gives CASSQGGALTETQYF. Full variable domain (remainder filled in from reference TRBV11-2 and TRBJ2-5): EAGVAQSPRYKIIEKRQSVAFWCNPISGHATLYWYQQILGQGPKLLIQFQNNGVVDDSQLPKDRFSAERLKGVDSTLKIQPAKLEDSAVYLCASSQGGALTETQYFGPGTRLLVL.

In regard to this clonotype: The junction shows a germline mismatch at one end, possibly a read error. The V and J genes are TRBV27 and TRBJ1-6; D ambiguous. The CDR3 extends over 15 amino acids. CDR1 and CDR2 from the germline V gene are MNHEY and SMNVEV (reference sequence). CDR3 coding DNA: TGTGCCAGCAGTCCCCAATGGGATATGGTTTCACCCCCCCACTTT. Its translation is CASSPQWDMVSPPHF.

This sequence joins TRBV5-6 and TRBJ2-3, with TRBD2 matching 10 bases. CDR3 length: 17 amino acids. The J segment lost 2 bases and the V segment lost 0 bases, leaving 6 bases of the junction unmatched. Germline CDR1 reads SGHDT; CDR2 reads YYEEEE. The CDR3 protein is CASSLVSGGPPTDTQYF. The CDR3 nucleotides read TGTGCCAGCAGCTTGGTTAGCGGGGGGCCCCCCACAGATACGCAGTATTTT.

The CDR3 nucleotides are TGCAGTGCTAGAGATGTGGGTTACTCCTACGAGCAGTACTTC. This encodes CSARDVGYSYEQYF. The chain joins TRBV20-1 to TRBJ2-7; no firm D call. CDR3 length: 14 residues. Germline V CDR1 and CDR2: DFQATT, SNEGSKA (reference sequence). Trimming cost V 0 bases and J 0 bases, with 9 bases left between them.

This clonotype was observed a handful of times. J is TRBJ2-5 and V is TRBV9, with a weak D call TRBD1 (6 bases). This CDR3 contains 14 residues. Per germline, CDR1 SGDLS and CDR2 YYNGEE. Trimming pared 2 bases from V and 5 bases from J, leaving 13 bases between. The CDR3 region has the DNA TGTGCCAGCAGCGTCGAACAGGGTTCCGAGACCCAGTACTTC. The encoded protein is CASSVEQGSETQYF.

This clonotype was observed a handful of times. The J gene is TRBJ2-7, the V gene TRBV7-9; 9 nucleotides line up with TRBD1. The CDR3 loop spans 16 amino acids. From germline, CDR1 is SEHNR and CDR2 FQNEAQ (reference sequence). Germline trimming cut 5 bases from V and 0 bases from J; bases unmatched to any gene: 8. In DNA form, the CDR3 reads TGTGCCAGCAGCCACCCCGGACAGGGGTACTCCTACGAGCAGTACTTC. Its protein product is CASSHPGQGYSYEQYF.

The table lists this clonotype with a few counts. The chain couples TRBV20-1 to TRBJ2-1; TRBD1 aligns across 9 bases. This CDR3 region has 16 residues. V lost 2 bases, J lost 6 bases, and 11 bases stayed unmatched. In germline, CDR1 is DFQATT, CDR2 SNEGSKA (reference sequence). CDR3 residues: CSARYSRTGDRNEQFF. CDR3 DNA sequence: TGCAGTGCTAGATACTCCAGGACAGGGGATCGCAATGAGCAGTTCTTC.

The chain has TRBV6-2 or TRBV6-3 and TRBJ2-5; D gene uncertain. CDR1 and CDR2 from the germline V gene are MNHEY and SVGEGT. The V and J ends lost 5 bases and 3 bases respectively, with 13 bases between them. The CDR3 length is 14 residues. The CDR3 region is CASSPAAGEETQYF. Here the CDR3 DNA reads TGTGCCAGCAGTCCGGCGGCAGGAGAAGAGACCCAGTACTTC.